Ten or more counts support the clone carrying this T cell receptor (beta chain). Its matching antigen is unknown. Trimming cost V 3 bases and J 0 bases; bases outside gene matches: 10. The germline V gene has CDR1 MDHEN and CDR2 SYDVKM. The CDR3 is made up of 17 amino acids. These data come from a study of neurological immune-mediated disorders. Overall study findings and caveats: Falling below healthy controls, multiple sclerosis showed the least TCR clonal expansion, while HTLV-1-associated myelopathy showed the most.

5'RACE employing 10-nucleotide random UMIs yielded the cDNA. Each sequencing run yielded over 160 million TCR-beta sequences from 15-18 subjects. TCRdb re-analysed the 5' RACE reads in MiXCR, keeping a single row per CDR3 protein. The sample includes over 90,000 distinct CDR3 sequences, about 10% of them seen just once. As for time point: longitudinal time-point 3. The unsorted libraries originated from 2 million PBMCs that had been stored at -80 C. What was sequenced was PBMCs. The TCR was taken from a female donor with HTLV-1-associated myelopathy (HAM/TSP). The chain joins TRBV28 to TRBJ1-1; 7 nucleotides match TRBD1. Here the CDR3 DNA reads TGTGCCAGCAGTTTCAAAACAGGGGACGTCGTGAACACTGAAGCTTTCTTT. This encodes CASSFKTGDVVNTEAFF.